The clone carrying this T cell receptor beta chain was seen a few times. Its antigen is unknown. A read error may be the cause here, since a much bigger clone is one base away. J gave up 6 bases and V 6 bases, and 7 bases lay outside the gene matches. CDR3 length: 13 amino acids. The germline V gene encodes CDR1 MNHNS and CDR2 SASEGT. This sample stems from a study of T cells in Graves' hyperthyroidism and ophthalmopathy. Study observations and caveats: Before onset, by a median of around six months, the model predicted ophthalmopathy. The blood repertoire included most of the expanded thyroid clonotypes above 0.001.

Amplification targeted TCR beta CDR3 regions from RNA transcripts. The HTBI primer set served for first-round RT-PCR of the TCR CDR3. TCRdb used MiXCR to reprocess the multiplex PCR reads, holding one entry per CDR3 protein. Among about 590,000 distinct CDR3 sequences listed, roughly 14% were seen once. When ophthalmopathy did not progress within 18 months, Graves' hyperthyroidism was considered stable. Sequencing used blood. The receptor was isolated from a woman in her thirties with Graves' hyperthyroidism. The chain carries TRBV6-1 and TRBJ2-7, with 8 bases fitting TRBD1. The CDR3 DNA reads TGTGCCAGCAGCCGGACAGGGTTCTGCGAGCAGTACTTC. Amino acid sequence: CASSRTGFCEQYF.